This paragraph covers one TCR beta chain sequence. Its specificity is not known. Time point reported: cycle 4 day 1 (C4D1), after 5 to 7 weeks of nivolumab. Autologous stem cell transplantation was followed by relapse in every patient, and brentuximab vedotin exposure varied. The assay was immunoSEQ multiplex PCR, and TCRdb's table has in-frame clones only and misses some. The profile shows tens of thousands of clones, 87% of them singletons. These data belong to a study of PD-1 blockade in classical Hodgkin lymphoma. Study-level results: At C4D1, TCR diversity had climbed significantly for CD4+ cells, though not for CD8+ cells.

The CDR3 is 16 residues long. The germline CDR1 and CDR2 sequences are MNHEY and SMNVEV (reference sequence). Trimming cost V 3 bases and J 3 bases, with 12 bases left between them. Here the sequenced sample was peripheral blood mononuclear cells (PBMCs), taken before the fourth cycle of nivolumab. The chain is built from TRBV27 and TRBJ1-6; D may be TRBD1 (5 bases). The sequence was collected from a human donor with classical Hodgkin lymphoma. The chain's CDR3 is CASSLRQTDYNSPLHF. CDR3 in DNA: TGTGCCAGCAGTTTGCGTCAGACAGACTATAATTCACCCCTCCACTTT.